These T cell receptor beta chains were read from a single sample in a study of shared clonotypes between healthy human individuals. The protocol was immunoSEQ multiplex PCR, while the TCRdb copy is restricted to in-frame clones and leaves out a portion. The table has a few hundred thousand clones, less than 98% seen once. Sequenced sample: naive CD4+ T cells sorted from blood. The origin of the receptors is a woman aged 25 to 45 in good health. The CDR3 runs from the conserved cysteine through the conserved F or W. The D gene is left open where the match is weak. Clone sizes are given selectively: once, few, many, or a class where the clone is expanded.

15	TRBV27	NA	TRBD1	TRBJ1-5	TGTGCCAGCAGTTCCGGGACAGGCCAGAATCAGCCCCAGCATTTT	CASSSGTGQNQPQHF
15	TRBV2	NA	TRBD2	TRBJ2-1	TGTGCCAGCAGTGAATCCGGCGGGAGCTACAATGAGCAGTTCTTC	CASSESGGSYNEQFF
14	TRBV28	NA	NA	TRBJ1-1	TGTGCCAGCAGTGCCTCTGGGTGGGACACTGAAGCTTTCTTT	CASSASGWDTEAFF
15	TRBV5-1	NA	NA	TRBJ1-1	TGCGCCAGCAGCTTGGGTGTACACCCGAACACTGAAGCTTTCTTT	CASSLGVHPNTEAFF
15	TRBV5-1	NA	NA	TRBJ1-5	TGCGCCAGCAGCTTCTTGGGAGGGGGCAATCAGCCCCAGCATTTT	CASSFLGGGNQPQHF
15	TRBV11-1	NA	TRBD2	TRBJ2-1	TGTGCCAGCAGCTTCAGGACTAGCGGGTACAATGAGCAGTTCTTC	CASSFRTSGYNEQFF
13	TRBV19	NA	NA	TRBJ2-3	TGTGCCAGTCACGGGTCCTACACAGATACGCAGTATTTT	CASHGSYTDTQYF
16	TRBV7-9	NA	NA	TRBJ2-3	TGTGCCAGCAGCCCCGGGAGAGCGGAGATGGGAGATACGCAGTATTTT	CASSPGRAEMGDTQYF
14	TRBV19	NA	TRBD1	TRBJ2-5	TGTGCCAGTAGTATAGGACAGGGTCGGGAGACCCAGTACTTC	CASSIGQGRETQYF
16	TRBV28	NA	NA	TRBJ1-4	TGTGCCAGCAGTTCGCGGACAGTTGCAACTAATGAAAAACTGTTTTTT	CASSSRTVATNEKLFF
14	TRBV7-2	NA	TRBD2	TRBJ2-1	TGTGCCAGCAGCTCTTGGACTAGCGGGAGGGAGCAGTTCTTC	CASSSWTSGREQFF
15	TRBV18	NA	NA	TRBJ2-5	TGTGCCAGCTCACCTCGGGGTAGCGGACAAGAGACCCAGTACTTC	CASSPRGSGQETQYF
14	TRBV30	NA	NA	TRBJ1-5	TGTGCCTGGAGTGTAGGGACAAACAATCAGCCCCAGCATTTT	CAWSVGTNNQPQHF
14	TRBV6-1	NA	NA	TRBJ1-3	TGTGCCAGAGGGGGGCTGGCTTCTGGAAACACCATATATTTT	CARGGLASGNTIYF
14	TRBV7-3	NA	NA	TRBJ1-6	TGTGCCAGCAGCCTTCAGGGGAGGAATTCACCCCTCCACTTT	CASSLQGRNSPLHF
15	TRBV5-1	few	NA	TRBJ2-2	TGCGCCAGCAGCGCGGATCCGGGGGAAACCGGGGAGCTGTTTTTT	CASSADPGETGELFF
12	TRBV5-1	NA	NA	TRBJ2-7	TGCGCCAGCAGCAGGGGATCAGGGGAGCAGTACTTC	CASSRGSGEQYF
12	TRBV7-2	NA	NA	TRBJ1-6	TGTGCCAGCAGCTTTGTAAGGGGACCCCTCCACTTT	CASSFVRGPLHF
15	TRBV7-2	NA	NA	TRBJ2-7	TGTGCCAGCAGCTTAGTTTCCGGAGACTCCTACGAGCAGTACTTC	CASSLVSGDSYEQYF
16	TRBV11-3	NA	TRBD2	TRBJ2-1	TGTGCCAGCAGCCTCGAGGCGGGGGTTTCCTACAATGAGCAGTTCTTC	CASSLEAGVSYNEQFF
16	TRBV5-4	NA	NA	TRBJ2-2	TGTGCCAGCAGCAACGAACAGGGATTCAACACCGGGGAGCTGTTTTTT	CASSNEQGFNTGELFF
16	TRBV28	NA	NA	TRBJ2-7	TGTGCCAGCAGCCAACCCAAGACAGGTATCTCCTACGAGCAGTACTTC	CASSQPKTGISYEQYF
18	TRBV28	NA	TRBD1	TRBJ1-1	TGTGCCAGCAGTACTACCCTGGGACAGGGGCCCGTCTACACTGAAGCTTTCTTT	CASSTTLGQGPVYTEAFF
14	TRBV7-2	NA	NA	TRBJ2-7	TGTGCCAGCAGAAGAGAGGGTACTGCATACGAGCAGTACTTC	CASRREGTAYEQYF
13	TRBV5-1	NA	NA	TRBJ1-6	TGCGCCAGCAGCGGAAAGGCGGGTTCACCCCTCCACTTT	CASSGKAGSPLHF
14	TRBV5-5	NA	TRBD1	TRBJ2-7	TGTGCCAGCAGCTTTCGGACAGGAGCCTACGAGCAGTACTTC	CASSFRTGAYEQYF
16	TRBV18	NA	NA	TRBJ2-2	TGTGCCAGCTCGTACGGACGGAGTACGAACACCGGGGAGCTGTTTTTT	CASSYGRSTNTGELFF
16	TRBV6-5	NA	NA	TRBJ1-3	TGTGCCAGCAGTTACGACATCCAGAGCTCTGGAAACACCATATATTTT	CASSYDIQSSGNTIYF
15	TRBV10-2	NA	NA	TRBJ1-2	TGCGCCAGCAGTGAGCCGAAGACAGCCAACTATGGCTACACCTTC	CASSEPKTANYGYTF
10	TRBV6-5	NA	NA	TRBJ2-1	TGTGCCAGCGGTTTCTATGAGCAGTTCTTC	CASGFYEQFF